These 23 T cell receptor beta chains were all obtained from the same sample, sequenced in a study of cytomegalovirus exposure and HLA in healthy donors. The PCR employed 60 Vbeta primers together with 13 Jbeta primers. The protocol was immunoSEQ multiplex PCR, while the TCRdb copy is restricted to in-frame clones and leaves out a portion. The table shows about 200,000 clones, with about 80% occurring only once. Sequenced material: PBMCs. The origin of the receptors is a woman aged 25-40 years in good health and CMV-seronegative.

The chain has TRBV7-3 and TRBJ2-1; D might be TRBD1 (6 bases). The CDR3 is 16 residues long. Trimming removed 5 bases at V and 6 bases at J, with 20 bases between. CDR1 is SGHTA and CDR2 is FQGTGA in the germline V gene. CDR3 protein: CASSPNLGTTINEQFF. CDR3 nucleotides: TGTGCCAGCAGCCCGAACCTCGGGACAACCATCAATGAGCAGTTCTTC.

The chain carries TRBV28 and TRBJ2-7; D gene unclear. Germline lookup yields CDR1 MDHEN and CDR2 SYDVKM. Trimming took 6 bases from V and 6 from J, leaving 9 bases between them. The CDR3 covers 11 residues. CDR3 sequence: CASSRRSEQYF. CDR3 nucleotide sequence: TGTGCCAGCAGCCGCCGGAGCGAGCAGTACTTC.

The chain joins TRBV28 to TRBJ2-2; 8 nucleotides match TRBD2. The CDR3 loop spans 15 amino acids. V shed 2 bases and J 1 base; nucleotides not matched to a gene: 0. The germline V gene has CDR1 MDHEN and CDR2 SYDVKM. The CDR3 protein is CASSLAGGNTGELFF. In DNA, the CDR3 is TGTGCCAGCAGTTTAGCGGGAGGGAACACCGGGGAGCTGTTTTTT.

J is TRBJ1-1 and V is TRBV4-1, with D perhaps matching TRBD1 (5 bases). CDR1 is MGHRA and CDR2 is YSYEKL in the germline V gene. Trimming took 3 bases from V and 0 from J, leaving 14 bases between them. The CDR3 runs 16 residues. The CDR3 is CASSQIRTGMNTEAFF. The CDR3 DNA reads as TGCGCCAGCAGCCAGATCCGAACAGGCATGAACACTGAAGCTTTCTTT.

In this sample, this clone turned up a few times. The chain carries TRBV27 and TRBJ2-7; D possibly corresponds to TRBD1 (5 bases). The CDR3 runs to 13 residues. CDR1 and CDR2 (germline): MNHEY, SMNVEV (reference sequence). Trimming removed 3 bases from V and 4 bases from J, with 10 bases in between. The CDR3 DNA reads TGTGCCAGCAGTTTTGGGGCAACATACGAGCAGTACTTC. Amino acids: CASSFGATYEQYF.

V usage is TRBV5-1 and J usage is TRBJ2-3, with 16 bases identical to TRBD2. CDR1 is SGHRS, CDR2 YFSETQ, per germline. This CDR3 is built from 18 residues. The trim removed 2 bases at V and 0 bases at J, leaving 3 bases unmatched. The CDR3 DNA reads TGCGCCAGCAGCTTCGGGACTAGCGGGGGGGTAAGCACAGATACGCAGTATTTT. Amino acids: CASSFGTSGGVSTDTQYF.

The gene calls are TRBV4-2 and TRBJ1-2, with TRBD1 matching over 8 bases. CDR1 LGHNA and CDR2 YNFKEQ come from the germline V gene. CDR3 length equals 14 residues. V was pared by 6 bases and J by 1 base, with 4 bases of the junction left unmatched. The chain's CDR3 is CASSTGQVNYGYTF. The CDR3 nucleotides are TGTGCCAGCAGTACGGGACAGGTTAACTATGGCTACACCTTC.

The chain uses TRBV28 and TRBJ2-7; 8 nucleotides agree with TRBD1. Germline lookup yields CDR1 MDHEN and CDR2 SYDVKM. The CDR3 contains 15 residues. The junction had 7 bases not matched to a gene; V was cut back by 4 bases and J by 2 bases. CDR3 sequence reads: CASSSPDRATYEQYF. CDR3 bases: TGTGCCAGCAGTTCCCCGGACAGGGCTACCTACGAGCAGTACTTC.

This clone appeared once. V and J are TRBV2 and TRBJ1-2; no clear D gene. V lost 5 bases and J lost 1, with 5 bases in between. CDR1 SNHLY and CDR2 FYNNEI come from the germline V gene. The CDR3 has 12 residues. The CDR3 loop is CASSSHNYGYTF. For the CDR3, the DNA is TGTGCCAGCAGTAGCCATAACTATGGCTACACCTTC.

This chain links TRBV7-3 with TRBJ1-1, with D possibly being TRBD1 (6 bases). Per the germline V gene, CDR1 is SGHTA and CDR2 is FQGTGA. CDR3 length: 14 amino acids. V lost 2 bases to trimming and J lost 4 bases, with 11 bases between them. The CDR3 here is CASSLSGGATEAFF. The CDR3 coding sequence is TGTGCCAGCAGCTTATCTGGGGGCGCCACTGAAGCTTTCTTT.

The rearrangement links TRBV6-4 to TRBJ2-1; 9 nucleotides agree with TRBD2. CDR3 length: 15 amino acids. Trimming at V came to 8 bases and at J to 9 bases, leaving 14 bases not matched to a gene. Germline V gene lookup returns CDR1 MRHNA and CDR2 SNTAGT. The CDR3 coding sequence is TGTGCCAGCCATCCCGGCGGCGGGGGGGCCAGTGAGCAGTTCTTC. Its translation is CASHPGGGGASEQFF.

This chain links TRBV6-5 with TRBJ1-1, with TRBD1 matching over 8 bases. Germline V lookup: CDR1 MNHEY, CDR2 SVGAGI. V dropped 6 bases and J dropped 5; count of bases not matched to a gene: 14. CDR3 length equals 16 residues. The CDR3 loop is CASSYRTGISFTEAFF. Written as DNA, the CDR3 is TGTGCCAGCAGCTACCGGACAGGGATCTCTTTTACTGAAGCTTTCTTT.

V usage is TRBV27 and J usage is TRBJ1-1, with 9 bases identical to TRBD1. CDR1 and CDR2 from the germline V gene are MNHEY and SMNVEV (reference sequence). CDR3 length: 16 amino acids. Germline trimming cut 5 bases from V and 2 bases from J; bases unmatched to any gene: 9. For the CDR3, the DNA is TGTGCCAGCAGTAGACGCTGGGGACAGGGTAACACTGAAGCTTTCTTT. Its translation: CASSRRWGQGNTEAFF.

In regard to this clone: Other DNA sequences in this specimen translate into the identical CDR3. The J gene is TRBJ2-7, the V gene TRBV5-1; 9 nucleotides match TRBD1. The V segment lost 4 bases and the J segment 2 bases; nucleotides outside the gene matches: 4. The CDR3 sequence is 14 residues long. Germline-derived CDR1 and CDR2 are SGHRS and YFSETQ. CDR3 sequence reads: CASSVRDRAYEQYF. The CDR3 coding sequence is TGCGCCAGCAGCGTCCGGGACAGGGCCTACGAGCAGTACTTC.

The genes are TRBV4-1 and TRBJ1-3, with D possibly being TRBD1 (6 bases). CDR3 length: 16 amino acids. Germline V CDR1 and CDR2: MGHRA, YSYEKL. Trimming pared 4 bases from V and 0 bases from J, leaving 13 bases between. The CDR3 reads CASSLGQSSSGNTIYF. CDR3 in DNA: TGCGCCAGCAGCCTCGGACAGTCTAGCTCTGGAAACACCATATATTTT.

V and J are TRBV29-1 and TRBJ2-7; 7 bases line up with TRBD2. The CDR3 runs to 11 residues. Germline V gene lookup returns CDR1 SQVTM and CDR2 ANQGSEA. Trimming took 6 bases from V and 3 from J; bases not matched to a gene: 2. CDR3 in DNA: TGCAGCGTGCGGGGGTTCTACGAGCAGTACTTC. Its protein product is CSVRGFYEQYF.

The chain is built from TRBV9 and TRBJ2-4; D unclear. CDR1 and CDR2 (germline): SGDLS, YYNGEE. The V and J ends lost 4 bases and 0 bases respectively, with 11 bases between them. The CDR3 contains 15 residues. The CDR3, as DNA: TGTGCCAGCAGCCCTACGTTTCTAGCCAAAAACATTCAGTACTTC. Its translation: CASSPTFLAKNIQYF.

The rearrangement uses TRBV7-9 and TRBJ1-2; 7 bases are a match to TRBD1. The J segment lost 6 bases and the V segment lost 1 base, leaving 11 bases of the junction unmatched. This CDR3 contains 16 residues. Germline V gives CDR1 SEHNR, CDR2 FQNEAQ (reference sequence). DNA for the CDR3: TGTGCCAGCAGCTTAGGGTTGACAGGGAAGTTCGATGGCTACACCTTC. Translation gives CASSLGLTGKFDGYTF. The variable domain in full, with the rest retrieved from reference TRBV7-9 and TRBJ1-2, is DTGVSQNPRHKITKRGQNVTFRCDPISEHNRLYWYRQTLGQGPEFLTYFQNEAQLEKSRLLSDRFSAERPKGSFSTLEIQRTEQGDSAMYLCASSLGLTGKFDGYTFGSGTRLTVV.

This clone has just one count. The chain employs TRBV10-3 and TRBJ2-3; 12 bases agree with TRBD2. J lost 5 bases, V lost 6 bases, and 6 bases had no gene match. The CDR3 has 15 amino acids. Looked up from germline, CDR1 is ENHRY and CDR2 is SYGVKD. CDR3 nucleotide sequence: TGTGCCATCAGGGCTAGCGGGGGGGCGGTAGATACGCAGTATTTT. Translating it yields CAIRASGGAVDTQYF.

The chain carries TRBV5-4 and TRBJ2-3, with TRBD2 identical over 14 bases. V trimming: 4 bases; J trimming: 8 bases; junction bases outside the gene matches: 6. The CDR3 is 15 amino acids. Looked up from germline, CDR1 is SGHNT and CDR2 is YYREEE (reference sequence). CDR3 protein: CASSTGLAGAGTQYF. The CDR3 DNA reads TGTGCCAGCAGCACGGGACTAGCGGGAGCCGGTACGCAGTATTTT.

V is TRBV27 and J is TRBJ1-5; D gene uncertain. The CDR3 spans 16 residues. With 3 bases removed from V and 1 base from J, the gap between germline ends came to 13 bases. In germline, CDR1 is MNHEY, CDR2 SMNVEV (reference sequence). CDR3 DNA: TGTGCCAGCAGTTTTGGAGGAGGGCCCAGCAATCAGCCCCAGCATTTT. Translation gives CASSFGGGPSNQPQHF.

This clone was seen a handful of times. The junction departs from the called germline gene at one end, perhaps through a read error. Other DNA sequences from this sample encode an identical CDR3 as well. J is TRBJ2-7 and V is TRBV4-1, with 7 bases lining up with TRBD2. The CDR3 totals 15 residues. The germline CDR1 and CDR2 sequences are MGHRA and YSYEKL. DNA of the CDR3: TGTGCCAGCAGCCAAGGTCTGGGAGGGAACTACGAGCAGTACTTC. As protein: CASSQGLGGNYEQYF.

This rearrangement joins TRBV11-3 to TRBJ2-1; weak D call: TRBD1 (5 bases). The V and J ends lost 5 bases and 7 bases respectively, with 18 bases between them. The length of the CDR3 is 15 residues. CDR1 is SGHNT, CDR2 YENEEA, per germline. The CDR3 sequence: CASSQGVPSFNEQFF. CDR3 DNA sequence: TGTGCCAGCAGCCAAGGGGTCCCCTCATTTAATGAGCAGTTCTTC.